This T cell receptor beta chain stems from a study of cytomegalovirus exposure and HLA in healthy donors (TCRdb year 2017). Context from the whole study: According to an earlier analysis of around 600 of the donors, about 190 million T cells yielded 120 million or so unique TCR beta sequences and approximately 300 Gb of sequence data. To predict cytomegalovirus infection status, the study brought together high-throughput TCR immunosequencing, statistical association of individual TCRs with disease status, and machine learning. The aim of the study was to test whether cataloging public T cell receptors could identify signatures of past pathogen exposure. The study used immunosequencing to profile the T cell repertoires of more than 650 subjects and linked those repertoires to cytomegalovirus serostatus. A later analysis re-analyzed previously published TCR beta repertoires from 666 donors and added high-resolution HLA genotyping to study TCR occurrence patterns. The number of typed donors differed by locus: about 620-640 for A, B, C, DRB1 and DQB1; approximately 530 for DQA1; 606 for DPA1; and 400 to 480 for DPB1. An earlier analysis of more than 450 of the donors used high-throughput TCR beta sequencing to judge whether each TCR beta V gene segment behaved as functional or pseudogenic. All discovery cohort repertoires had been generated using a single sequencing platform. Besides the first cohort of about 730 subjects, a separate validation cohort made up of 120 different subjects was used. Class I and class II HLA loci were covered by the typing at four-digit resolution. About five DR-DQ haplotypes were handled as single units for association and clustering because linkage in the cohort was strong. The later analysis used no new phenotypic data to find candidate immune exposures, relying instead on TCR beta sequences and their occurrence across donors. Genome-wide SNP genotypes for about 65% of the 666 donors were used in a later genetic analysis, which treated that subset as a discovery cohort. An early release that covered some 640 HLA-typed donors contained around 330 gigabases of sequencing data and some 87 million unique TCR sequences. Among 398 genotyped donors of the cohort, an average of approximately 230,000 unique TCR beta nucleotide sequences were sequenced per donor, roughly 18% of them non-productive. Of the roughly 390 genotyped donors, approximately 83% fell in the genetic ancestry cluster associated with self-reported Caucasian donors. Donor age, sex, ethnicity and CMV serostatus were collected together with the repertoire data.

Libraries were built with the immunoSEQ multiplex PCR assay. A mixture of 60 forward primers for TCR Vbeta segments and 13 reverse primers for TCR Jbeta segments was used in the multiplex PCR. The CDR3 region of rearranged TCR beta genes was amplified from genomic DNA with a multiplex PCR assay. The amplified TCR beta libraries were sequenced on the Illumina HiSeq System as 87-base-pair reads. The authors processed their data as follows. A later analysis counted around 72 million unique TCR beta chains across the 500 to 850 repertoires, and roughly 11 million of these chains were shared by at least two donors. Raw reads were error-corrected and collapsed into unique sequences with a nearest-neighbor algorithm that merged closely related sequences to remove PCR and sequencing errors. Alignment of CDR3 sequences to IMGT reference sequences was used to assign V, D and J gene segments. For a sequence to be retained, at least a six-nucleotide match to both a V gene segment and a J gene segment was required. A rearrangement was called productive if the CDR3 had no stop codons and remained in frame with V and J, and every other rearrangement was called non-productive. CDR3 was defined by IMGT convention, running from the second conserved V-encoded cysteine to the conserved J-encoded phenylalanine. The earlier analysis of about 590 of the donors excluded sequences that lacked an unambiguous match to a single V gene segment. An earlier analysis of a few hundred of the donors classified V segments as functional when productive rearrangements were above 56.7% and as segregating when the standard deviation between donors was above 5%. A statistical classification framework was developed to diagnose cytomegalovirus status using the catalog of TCR beta chain sequences. V and J gene assignment, in a later analysis, came from comparing TCR nucleotide sequences with IMGT/GENE-DB human TR gene sequences. The TCRdist pipeline was used in a later analysis to assign CDR3 sequences and most-parsimonious VDJ recombination scenarios. In a later analysis, each TCR beta chain was defined by its CDR3 amino acid sequence together with its V-gene family, and reads without a unique V-gene family were excluded. In a later analysis, 500 to 650 highly shared, low-generation-probability nucleotide sequences were removed to address suspected cross-contamination and a sequencing artifact. A later analysis calculated a clonal expansion index for each public chain from normalized within-repertoire ranks of inferred template counts. A later analysis computed generation probabilities with a VDJ recombination model fitted to out-of-frame rearrangements, and checked the results against IGoR. A later analysis scored TCR-TCR, TCR-HLA and TCR-CMV co-occurrence with hypergeometric tests, applying a repertoire-size bias correction to TCR pairs. False discovery rates were estimated in a later analysis by permuting HLA or CMV assignments 20 times. A later analysis grouped co-occurring TCRs with DBSCAN, adding TCRdist sequence similarity when clustering within HLA-allele-positive subsets. Repertoires with fewer than 30,000 or more than 120,000 public chains, plus five repertoires with anomalous nucleotide sharing, were excluded from co-occurrence clustering. TCRdb provides this immuneACCESS table in a form limited to in-frame rearrangements. Some clones are lacking; in checked studies, under half of them reflect an unresolved V gene, and why the rest are absent is not known. From that table come the V and J calls and clone size; the DNA was used to work out D and trimming. Present in this sample are 100,000 to 150,000 clones, about 71% of which were seen just once. About 2.4% of the sample lies in the top ten.

Results and caveats for the whole study, not just this receptor: The 87-base-pair reads could not distinguish some IMGT-functional V segments, including TRBV6-2 and TRBV6-3, so those segments were excluded. While some public TCRs were present in many individuals, most TCR sequences turned up only very rarely across donors. A later genetic analysis reported fewer N-insertions in productive TCRs among donors in an Asian-associated ancestry cluster than the 666-donor mean. A further reported finding was that TCR beta sequences accurately predicted the HLA-A and HLA-B alleles for most subjects in the first cohort. The study gave a list of about 160 TCR beta chains associated with cytomegalovirus. Most CMV-associated TCR beta chains appeared to be HLA-restricted in a later analysis, and the HLA associations seemed to be driven largely by CMV exposure. Presence/absence analyses assumed roughly uniform sequencing depth across donors, an assumption that may not hold. The authors suggested that the approach could potentially be extended to other disease states and immunological phenotypes. A cluster of highly shared sequence variants was judged likely to represent a technical artifact of the sequencing pipeline. In an earlier analysis of about 600 of the donors, most TCR beta V segments appeared in productive rearrangements about 87% or about 30% of the time, broadly matching IMGT annotations. The cohort was sequenced for TCR beta chains only, and without alpha or paired-chain data the features that could be detected were limited. Because counts were too low, approximately 15 rarely observed V segments, including chromosome 9 orphons, were excluded from the earlier analysis of under 650 of the donors. Several of the top co-occurrence clusters appeared to be linked to parvovirus B19, influenza, CMV and Epstein-Barr virus, according to a later analysis. Specific HLA alleles were associated with 15,000 to 20,000 TCR beta sequences at a false discovery rate of 0.05 in a later analysis. A later genetic analysis associated a missense DCLRE1C variant with V-gene and J-gene trimming of TCR beta chains, and an independent cohort replicated the association. In vitro tests confirmed that a few of the cytomegalovirus-associated TCR beta chains recognize cytomegalovirus antigens. Assigning TCR associations to individual alleles was difficult when HLA alleles, especially DR and DQ, strongly co-occurred. Correlated functional status among segregating V segments might reflect linkage disequilibrium, but an unknown experimental factor could not be ruled out. Cytomegalovirus status was reported to be diagnosed by the classifier with high specificity and sensitivity in both the original and validation cohorts. In a later analysis, TCR association rates were found to vary across HLA loci, with the most associated TCRs seen for DRB1 alleles and the fewest for HLA-C alleles. Immune exposure information for the cohort was limited to CMV serostatus. Because HLA typing was missing for some donors at each locus, association tests included only the typed subset. In a later analysis, HLA-associated TCR beta chains were found to be more clonally expanded and to have lower generation probabilities than equally common non-associated chains.

This clone showed up just once. The antigen this receptor binds is unknown. Base qualities were left out, and no much larger clone turns up one base away. V and J are truncated by 1 base and 3 bases respectively, leaving an intervening sequence of 19 bases. The CDR3, cysteine through phenylalanine, is 18 amino acids long. Just CDR3 DNA is preserved here, 54 bases in frame from base 1. Via the germline V gene, CDR1 is LGHNA and CDR2 YNFKEQ. The cohort was made up of under 800 healthy bone marrow donors. At the time of sampling, every cohort member was nominally healthy, though immune exposures that went unrecorded were likely present. The donor was CMV seropositive and was included in the group of 289 seropositive cohort members. Every donor gave a peripheral blood sample, and the peripheral blood mononuclear cells from that sample were used for TCR beta sequencing. Genomic DNA was extracted from the blood cell samples with the Qiagen DNeasy Blood Extraction Kit.

Sequenced input: PBMCs. The sequence joins TRBV4-2 to TRBJ2-1, and the D gene may be TRBD2, 5 bases matching. The sequence derives from a woman aged 55-69 years in good health and CMV-seropositive. The CDR3 is CASSQGAGTGWGYNEQFF. The sequenced DNA: TGTGCCAGCAGCCAAGGGGCAGGAACGGGGTGGGGCTACAATGAGCAGTTCTTC.